This TCR beta chain comes out of a study of OX40 agonist ivuxolimab in advanced cancers. At the level of the study: A mean age of approximately 60 years, range about 20 to 85, was recorded, and roughly 80% were male. Partial responses were achieved by three patients, one with hepatocellular carcinoma and two with cutaneous melanoma.

A remark on this clone: What it recognizes is unknown.

Findings of the study overall: Partly responding patients at 0.1-3.0 mg/kg showed some of the smallest clonal expansion.

Data came from immunoSEQ multiplex PCR; TCRdb stores just in-frame clones and leaves some out. The sample carries more than 60,000 clones, over 80% recorded once. At baseline, cycle 4 day 1, and cycle 7 day 1, blood was sampled. CDR1 is ENHRY, CDR2 SYGVKD, per germline. After removal of 4 bases from V and 15 bases from J, the junction contained 7 bases not matched to a gene. This CDR3 spans 14 amino acids. This clonotype originated in an adult with an advanced solid tumor such as melanoma, head and neck, liver or kidney cancer. The material sequenced was CD4+ or CD8+ T cells sorted from blood, taken in a trial of the OX40 agonist ivuxolimab. The gene calls are TRBV10-3 and TRBJ2-4; TRBD2 aligns across 15 bases. The CDR3 sequence is CAISAGLAGGPGYF. The CDR3 nucleotides are TGTGCCATCAGTGCGGGACTAGCGGGGGGCCCTGGGTACTTC.